This record covers a single T cell receptor (beta chain). Its antigen is not known. TCRdb reworked the 5' RACE reads into one entry per CDR3 protein, no DNA. This listing includes 250,000 to 300,000 distinct CDR3 sequences. CDR1 is LGHNA and CDR2 is YSLEER in the germline V gene. There are 14 residues in the CDR3. This record belongs to a study of T cells expressing NK-cell markers. Study summary: Sorted CD3+CD56-NKG2C+, CD3+CD56+NKG2C+ and CD3+CD56+NKG2C- T cells supplied the TCR beta repertoires. One of eight sequenced donors was HCMV-seronegative; the other seven were seropositive. Findings and limits, study-wide: Top CD8+ clonotypes included the dominant CD3+CD56+NKG2C+ clonotypes in roughly six donors. Several donors likewise had their CD3+CD56-NKG2C+ fraction led by these clonotypes.

This TCR was recovered from a woman aged 18 to 75 in good health. The V gene is TRBV4-3, the J gene TRBJ2-5; TCRdb proposes TRBD1, but this gene call is untestable without DNA. Sequencing was performed on blood T cells: a sorted CD56 or NKG2C T cell subset, CD4+ or CD8+ T cells, or bulk PBMC T cells (not recorded which). The CDR3 spells CASSQDTGLETQYF.